This T cell receptor (beta chain) was sequenced for a study of CD8 T cells in ankylosing spondylitis. TCRdb processed the 5' RACE reads anew with MiXCR; each CDR3 protein has one entry. The sample carries hundreds of thousands of distinct CDR3 sequences, roughly 20% recorded once. General observations from the study: Some motif variants had been reported before (in reactive arthritis synovial fluid and blood). Matched synovial fluid from ankylosing spondylitis patients was reported to be enriched for disease-linked clones.

In the case of this clonotype: Its antigen is unknown.

The sequencing sample was made of blood, either unsorted or a sorted T cell fraction (not recorded which). The receptor was isolated from a male donor with ankylosing spondylitis or in good health (not recorded which).

In DNA form, the CDR3 reads TGTGCCAGCCGGGCTCAGGGACCGAACACCGGGGAGCTGTTTTTT. Translating gives CASRAQGPNTGELFF. V gene TRBV5-6 combines with J gene TRBJ2-2; D is possibly TRBD1 or TRBD2 (5 bases each). The CDR3 has 15 residues. Trimming pared 7 bases from V and 0 bases from J, leaving 13 bases between. Germline CDR1 reads SGHDT; CDR2 reads YYEEEE.